This paragraph covers one T cell receptor beta chain sequence. Its specificity is not known. With baseline, cycle 4 day 1, and cycle 7 day 1 as timepoints, blood was sampled. The CDR3 covers 14 residues. CDR1 MNHNY and CDR2 SVGAGI come from the germline V gene (reference sequence). V lost 6 bases and J 5 bases, leaving 14 bases between the germline ends. Data came from immunoSEQ multiplex PCR; TCRdb stores just in-frame clones and leaves some out. The table shows under 40,000 clones, with 80% to 85% occurring only once. This record belongs to a study of OX40 agonist ivuxolimab in advanced cancers. Study-wide results and limits: CD8+ T cells (on average) carried more expanded clones than CD4+ T cells.

This receptor was identified in an adult with an advanced solid tumor such as melanoma, head and neck, liver or kidney cancer. Here the sequenced sample was CD4+ or CD8+ T cells sorted from blood, taken in a trial of the OX40 agonist ivuxolimab. The chain employs TRBV6-6 and TRBJ1-5; a possible D gene is TRBD1 (5 bases). The CDR3 coding sequence is TGTGCCAGCAGCCACGCTAGGGGACATCAGCCCCAGCATTTT. It translates to CASSHARGHQPQHF.